The clone carrying this TCR beta chain was detected a few times. This entry comes from a study of identical twins. This CDR3 has 14 residues. Deletions cut 0 bases from V and 3 bases from J, with 9 bases between. The V gene's germline CDR1 is ENHRY and CDR2 SYGVKD. TCRdb re-called the 5' RACE reads through MiXCR, storing one row per CDR3 protein. The data contain about 790,000 distinct CDR3 sequences, roughly 18% of them singletons. These data also formed part of another study, on T cells expressing NK-cell markers.

This chain links TRBV10-3 with TRBJ2-7; perhaps TRBD1 as D (6 bases). The sequenced material came from PBMCs. This sequence originates from a woman in her late teens or twenties in good health. Here the CDR3 reads CAISESKGGYEQYF. CDR3 DNA sequence: TGTGCCATCAGTGAGTCGAAAGGGGGCTACGAGCAGTACTTC.